This T cell receptor (beta chain) was observed in a study of graft-versus-host responses after intestinal transplantation. Germline CDR1 reads ENHRY; CDR2 reads SYGVKD. The CDR3 covers 15 residues. V lost 10 bases and J lost 5, with 24 bases in between. The data were produced by immunoSEQ multiplex PCR, yet TCRdb's version contains in-frame clones alone and is incomplete. Among under 20,000 clones listed, more than 75% were seen once. The genes are TRBV10-3 and TRBJ2-7; possibly TRBD2 for D (6 bases). This TCR came from a human patient who received an intestinal transplant, so some T cells may come from the graft donor. Sequences were derived from PBMCs, sampled about 240 days after intestinal transplant. CDR3 nucleotides: TGTGCCACTTTACCAACCGGCCCCTGGGGGGACGAGCAGTACTTC. Protein sequence: CATLPTGPWGDEQYF.